The 20 T cell receptor beta chains below come from one sample, sequenced in a study of cytomegalovirus exposure and HLA in healthy donors. A multiplex PCR was run with 60 Vbeta primers and 13 Jbeta primers. Clones were read by immunoSEQ multiplex PCR, and TCRdb kept only the in-frame ones, dropping some. There are about 72,000 clones in the sample; 60% to 75% occur only once, and about a fifth lies in the top ten. Sequenced input: PBMCs. The receptors were gathered from a man aged 40-55 years in good health and CMV-seropositive.

This chain uses TRBV6-4 with TRBJ1-4; 7 bases align to TRBD1. The CDR3 has 15 amino acids. CDR1 and CDR2 (germline): MRHNA, SNTAGT. Trimming removed 6 bases from V and 16 bases from J; junction bases left unmatched: 20. CDR3: CASRKSEGARGRSFF. The CDR3 nucleotides read TGTGCCAGCAGAAAAAGCGAGGGGGCGCGAGGTCGGTCGTTTTTT.

In nucleotides, the CDR3 is TGTGCCAGCAGCCGTTCTAGCGGCCGCACAGATACGCAGTATTTT. As protein: CASSRSSGRTDTQYF. The genes are TRBV11-2 and TRBJ2-3; 7 bases are a match to TRBD2. With V trimmed by 5 bases and J by 1 base, 6 bases remained unmatched. Germline V CDR1 and CDR2: SGHAT, FQNNGV. This CDR3 contains 15 residues. Variable domain in full (rest from reference TRBV11-2 and TRBJ2-3): EAGVAQSPRYKIIEKRQSVAFWCNPISGHATLYWYQQILGQGPKLLIQFQNNGVVDDSQLPKDRFSAERLKGVDSTLKIQPAKLEDSAVYLCASSRSSGRTDTQYFGPGTRLTVL.

This chain uses TRBV2 with TRBJ1-2; 10 positions agree with TRBD1. The CDR3 length is 14 residues. The germline V gene has CDR1 SNHLY and CDR2 FYNNEI. Trimming at V came to 4 bases and at J to 8 bases, leaving 7 bases not matched to a gene. CDR3 residues: CASSGRQGARGYTF. The CDR3 nucleotides are TGTGCCAGCAGTGGCCGACAGGGGGCGCGGGGCTACACCTTC.

Here the CDR3 DNA reads TGTGCCAGCAGCTTTCAGTCCAACCCGGCTTTCTTT. Translating gives CASSFQSNPAFF. The chain carries TRBV7-9 and TRBJ1-1; unclear D gene. Trimming took 3 bases from V and 11 from J, leaving 13 bases between them. CDR1 and CDR2 from the germline V gene are SEHNR and FQNEAQ (reference sequence). The CDR3 is made up of 12 amino acids.

This clone was recorded once. The chain combines TRBV15 with TRBJ2-5; TRBD1 matches at 7 bases. Gene TRBJ2-7 matches the end of the DNA better, so the J call may be wrong. Germline assignment: CDR1 LNHNV and CDR2 YYDKDF (reference sequence). The CDR3 runs 12 residues. CDR3 sequence: CATSITGDEQYF. CDR3 DNA sequence: TGTGCCACCAGCATAACAGGGGACGAGCAGTACTTC.

This clone was observed a handful of times. J is TRBJ2-2 and V is TRBV15; a weak D match, TRBD2 (6 bases). The CDR3 runs 16 residues. Germline lookup yields CDR1 LNHNV and CDR2 YYDKDF (reference sequence). Trimming took off 1 base at V and 1 base at J, with 10 bases between the two ends. CDR3 in DNA: TGTGCCACCAGCAGAGGTCCGGGGGTGAACACCGGGGAGCTGTTTTTT. This gives the protein CATSRGPGVNTGELFF.

The gene calls are TRBV30 and TRBJ2-7; a possible D gene is TRBD2 (5 bases). Germline V lookup: CDR1 GTSNPN, CDR2 SVGIG (reference sequence). The CDR3 loop spans 12 amino acids. V shed 5 bases and J shed 5 bases, with 13 bases lying between them. CDR3 amino acids: CAWARTGNEQYF. The CDR3 DNA is TGTGCCTGGGCCCGGACCGGGAACGAGCAGTACTTC.

This sequence joins TRBV5-1 and TRBJ1-1, with D uncertain. Germline loops: CDR1 SGHRS, CDR2 YFSETQ. The CDR3 runs to 17 residues. Trimming left V 0 bases short and J 6 bases short, with 21 bases between. This chain's CDR3 is CASSLGQTFNPAPEAFF. CDR3 coding DNA: TGCGCCAGCAGCTTGGGGCAGACTTTTAACCCAGCCCCTGAAGCTTTCTTT.

The genes are TRBV7-6 and TRBJ2-2, with TRBD1 matching 8 bases. Germline V CDR1 and CDR2: SGHVS, FNYEAQ. The CDR3 loop spans 16 amino acids. Trimming at V came to 2 bases and at J to 3 bases, leaving 5 bases not matched to a gene. The CDR3 coding sequence is TGTGCCAGCAGCTTATACAGGGGGTCTTACACCGGGGAGCTGTTTTTT. Translating it yields CASSLYRGSYTGELFF.

This sequence joins TRBV7-6 and TRBJ2-5, with D possibly matching TRBD2 (5 bases). This CDR3 has 14 residues. V was shortened by 1 base and J by 5 bases, with 11 bases between the two germline ends. Germline V CDR1 and CDR2: SGHVS, FNYEAQ. The CDR3 sequence: CASSLVFGLETQYF. The CDR3 DNA is TGTGCCAGCAGCTTAGTGTTTGGACTCGAGACCCAGTACTTC.

The chain joins TRBV7-3 to TRBJ2-3, with D tentatively TRBD1 (5 bases). CDR1 and CDR2 (germline): SGHTA, FQGTGA. Trimming took off 8 bases at V and 0 bases at J, with 9 bases between the two ends. The CDR3 covers 13 residues. The CDR3 protein is CASGRQSTDTQYF. As DNA, the CDR3 is TGTGCCAGCGGTCGACAGAGCACAGATACGCAGTATTTT.

This clone came up a few times. This chain links TRBV19 with TRBJ2-7; 11 nucleotides match TRBD2. The V and J ends lost 6 bases and 0 bases, in that order; junction bases with no gene match: 4. CDR3 length: 15 residues. Germline-derived CDR1 and CDR2 are LNHDA and SQIVND (reference sequence). CDR3 in amino acids: CASSVTSGASYEQYF. The CDR3 nucleotides read TGTGCCAGTAGCGTGACTAGCGGGGCCTCCTACGAGCAGTACTTC.

The V call is TRBV6-1, the J call TRBJ1-4; 7 nucleotides line up with TRBD1. The CDR3 extends over 15 amino acids. Losses at the gene ends were 1 base for V and 10 bases for J; bases not matched to a gene: 9. Germline assignment: CDR1 MNHNS and CDR2 SASEGT. CDR3 nucleotides: TGTGCCAGCAGTGAAGTACCGGAATACAGGGGAAAACTGTTTTTT. Translating it yields CASSEVPEYRGKLFF.

J is TRBJ2-7 and V is TRBV5-1, with 9 bases identical to TRBD1. CDR1 SGHRS and CDR2 YFSETQ come from the germline V gene. Losses at the gene ends were 3 bases for V and 5 bases for J; bases not matched to a gene: 6. The CDR3 spans 14 residues. The CDR3 reads CASSSWDRADEQYF. The CDR3 nucleotides read TGCGCCAGCAGCTCCTGGGACAGGGCGGACGAGCAGTACTTC.

This clone was counted a single time. The chain recombines TRBV7-8 with TRBJ1-2; D is uncertain. The germline V gene encodes CDR1 SGHVS and CDR2 FQNEAQ. V was clipped by 10 bases and J by 4 bases, with 28 bases between them. CDR3 length equals 17 residues. The CDR3 spells CATRRPTLDPTPYGYTF. CDR3 bases: TGTGCCACCCGGAGACCAACCCTAGATCCTACTCCCTATGGCTACACCTTC. The complete variable domain, with remaining parts taken from reference TRBV7-8 and TRBJ1-2, reads GAGVSQSPRYKVAKRGQDVALRCDPISGHVSLFWYQQALGQGPEFLTYFQNEAQLDKSGLPSDRFFAERPEGSVSTLKIQRTQQEDSAVYLCATRRPTLDPTPYGYTFGSGTRLTVV.

This clone has only a few counts. The chain has TRBV10-1 and TRBJ2-2; TRBD2 agrees at 7 bases. This CDR3 has 18 amino acids. The ends lost 2 bases at V and 2 bases at J; junction bases unmatched: 11. CDR1 is WNHNN, CDR2 SYGVQD, per germline (reference sequence). This chain's CDR3 is CASSESTSVHDNTGELFF. Written as DNA, the CDR3 is TGCGCCAGCAGTGAGAGTACTAGCGTACATGATAACACCGGGGAGCTGTTTTTT.

J is TRBJ1-1 and V is TRBV27; D call uncertain. The CDR3 extends over 15 amino acids. CDR1 is MNHEY and CDR2 is SMNVEV in the germline V gene (reference sequence). Trimming took off 2 bases at V and 1 base at J, with 11 bases between the two ends. The CDR3 spells CASSLVLAGNTEAFF. CDR3 DNA: TGTGCCAGCAGTTTAGTTTTAGCGGGGAACACTGAAGCTTTCTTT.

With respect to this clone: At one boundary the junction diverges from the germline segment, which might be a read error. The sample holds other DNA sequences that translate to the same CDR3. The rearrangement joins TRBV19 to TRBJ1-5; weak D call: TRBD1 (5 bases). CDR3 length equals 15 residues. The germline gives CDR1 LNHDA, CDR2 SQIVND (reference sequence). The CDR3 loop reads CASRGSGLRWQPQHF. DNA of the CDR3: TGTGCCAGTAGGGGATCAGGGCTCCGTTGGCAGCCCCAGCACTTT. The full variable domain, its missing parts supplied by reference TRBV19 and TRBJ1-5, is DGGITQSPKYLFRKEGQNVTLSCEQNLNHDAMYWYRQDPGQGLRLIYYSQIVNDFQKGDIAEGYSVSREKKESFPLTVTSAQKNPTAFYLCASRGSGLRWQPQHFGDGTRLSIL.

The chain couples TRBV30 to TRBJ2-4; D uncertain. Trimming took 2 bases from V and 8 from J, leaving 7 bases between them. This CDR3 has 11 amino acids. The germline CDR1 and CDR2 sequences are GTSNPN and SVGIG (reference sequence). CDR3 sequence: CAWSSRDIQYF. In DNA, the CDR3 is TGTGCCTGGAGTTCACGAGACATTCAGTACTTC.

The chain links TRBV4-2 to TRBJ2-3, with 7 positions matching TRBD2. V lost 0 bases to trimming and J lost 4 bases; unmatched junction nucleotides: 7. The CDR3 has 16 amino acids. Germline CDR1 LGHNA, CDR2 YNFKEQ. The CDR3 protein is CASSQDPTGGPDTQYF. The CDR3 region has the DNA TGTGCCAGCAGCCAAGATCCGACGGGGGGTCCAGATACGCAGTATTTT.